This T cell receptor (beta chain) originates from a study of T cells in Graves' hyperthyroidism and ophthalmopathy. In the study overall: Once the initial diagnosis was made, peripheral blood was obtained before any treatment. Study-wide results and limits: Most clonotypes expanded in the thyroid (above 0.001) were also present in blood.

CDR1 MDHEN and CDR2 SYDVKM come from the germline V gene. The CDR3 extends over 15 amino acids. Trimming removed 5 bases from V and 5 bases from J; junction bases left unmatched: 11. The source material, RNA transcripts, was used to amplify TCR beta CDR3 regions. RT-PCR in the first round (using the HTBI primer set) targeted the TCR CDR3. MiXCR, applied by TCRdb to the multiplex PCR reads, yields one record per CDR3 protein. In the table there are roughly 510,000 distinct CDR3 sequences, about a fifth of which are singletons. Clinical symptoms, serum thyroxine, TRAb, thyroid ultrasound and orbital computed tomography informed diagnoses. 10 ml of fresh peripheral blood supplied the PBMCs. A note on this clonotype: What it binds is not known.

This sequence was found in a man aged 18 to 30 with Graves' hyperthyroidism. The material sequenced was blood. The gene calls are TRBV28 and TRBJ2-7; 8 bases fit TRBD2. CDR3 nucleotide sequence: TGTGCCAGCAGTCCCGGGACTCCGGGGGGGAACGAGCAGTACTTC. Protein: CASSPGTPGGNEQYF.